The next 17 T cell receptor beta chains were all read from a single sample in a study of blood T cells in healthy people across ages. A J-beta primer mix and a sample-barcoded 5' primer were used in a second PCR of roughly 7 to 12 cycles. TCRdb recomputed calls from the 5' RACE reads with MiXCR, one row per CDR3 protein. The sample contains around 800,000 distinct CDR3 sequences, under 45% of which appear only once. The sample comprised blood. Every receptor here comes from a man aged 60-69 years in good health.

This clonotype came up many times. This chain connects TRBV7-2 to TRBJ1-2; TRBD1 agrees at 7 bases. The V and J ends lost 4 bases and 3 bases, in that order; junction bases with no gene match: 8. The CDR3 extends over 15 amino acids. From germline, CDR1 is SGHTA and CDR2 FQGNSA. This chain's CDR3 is CASSSTGVPYYGYTF. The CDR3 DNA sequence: TGTGCCAGCAGCTCCACAGGGGTACCTTACTATGGCTACACCTTC.

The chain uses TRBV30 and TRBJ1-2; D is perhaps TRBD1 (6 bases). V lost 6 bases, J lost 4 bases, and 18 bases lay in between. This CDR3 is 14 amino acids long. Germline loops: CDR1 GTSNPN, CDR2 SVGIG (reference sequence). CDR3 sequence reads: CACVFHRETYGYTF. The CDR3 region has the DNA TGTGCCTGCGTATTTCACAGGGAGACCTATGGCTACACCTTC.

Here the CDR3 reads CAISVKLNTEAFF. Written as DNA, the CDR3 is TGTGCCATCAGTGTTAAACTGAACACTGAAGCTTTCTTT. This rearrangement joins TRBV10-3 to TRBJ1-1; D unresolved. V lost 4 bases and J 0 bases, leaving 6 bases between the germline ends. The germline V gene encodes CDR1 ENHRY and CDR2 SYGVKD. The CDR3 has 13 residues.

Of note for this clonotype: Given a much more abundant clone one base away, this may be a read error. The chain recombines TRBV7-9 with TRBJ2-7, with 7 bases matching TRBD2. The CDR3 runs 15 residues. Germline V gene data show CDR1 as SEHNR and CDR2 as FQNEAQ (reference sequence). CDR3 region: CTSSLGDGGRNEQYF. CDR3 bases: TGTACCAGCAGCTTAGGGGACGGGGGGAGAAACGAGCAGTACTTC.

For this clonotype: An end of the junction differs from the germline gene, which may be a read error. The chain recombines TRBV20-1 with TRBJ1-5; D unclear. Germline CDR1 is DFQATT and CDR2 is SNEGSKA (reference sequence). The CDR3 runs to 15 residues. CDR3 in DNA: TGCAGCGCTAGAGATCGGGTTTATAGCAATCAGCCCCAGCATTTT. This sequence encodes CSARDRVYSNQPQHF.

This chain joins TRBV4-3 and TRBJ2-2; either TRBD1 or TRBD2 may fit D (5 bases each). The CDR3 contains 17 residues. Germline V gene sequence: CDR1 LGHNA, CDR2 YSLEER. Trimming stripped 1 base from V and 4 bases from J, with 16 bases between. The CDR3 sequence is CASSQVPGRAGTGELFF. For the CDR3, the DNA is TGCGCCAGCAGCCAAGTCCCGGGACGGGCAGGCACCGGGGAGCTGTTTTTT.

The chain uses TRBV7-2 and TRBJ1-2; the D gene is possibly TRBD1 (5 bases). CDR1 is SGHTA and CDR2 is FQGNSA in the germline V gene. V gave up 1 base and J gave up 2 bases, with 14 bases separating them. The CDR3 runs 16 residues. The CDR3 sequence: CASSLDRRQHNYGYTF. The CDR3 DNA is TGTGCCAGCAGCTTAGATCGGAGACAGCACAACTATGGCTACACCTTC.

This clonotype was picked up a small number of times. The DNA for the CDR3 is TGTGCCAGCAGCTTAGGCACGAGTCCGTTCTTC. It codes for CASSLGTSPFF. The chain joins TRBV7-2 to TRBJ2-1; D is uncertain. CDR1 is SGHTA, CDR2 FQGNSA, per germline. The V end lost 1 base, the J end lost 15 bases, and 10 bases lay between the germline ends. This CDR3 contains 11 residues.

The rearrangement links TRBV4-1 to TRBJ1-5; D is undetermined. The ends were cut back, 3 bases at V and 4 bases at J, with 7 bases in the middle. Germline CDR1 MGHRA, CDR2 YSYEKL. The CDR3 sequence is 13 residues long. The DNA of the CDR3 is TGCGCCAGCAGCCATGAGGGTAATCAGCCCCAGCATTTT. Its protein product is CASSHEGNQPQHF.

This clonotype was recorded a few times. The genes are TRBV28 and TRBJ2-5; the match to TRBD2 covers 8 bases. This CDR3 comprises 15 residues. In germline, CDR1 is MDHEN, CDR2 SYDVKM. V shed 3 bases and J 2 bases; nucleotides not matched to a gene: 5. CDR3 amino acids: CASSFGGTSQETQYF. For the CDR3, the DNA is TGTGCCAGCAGTTTTGGGGGGACTAGTCAAGAGACCCAGTACTTC.

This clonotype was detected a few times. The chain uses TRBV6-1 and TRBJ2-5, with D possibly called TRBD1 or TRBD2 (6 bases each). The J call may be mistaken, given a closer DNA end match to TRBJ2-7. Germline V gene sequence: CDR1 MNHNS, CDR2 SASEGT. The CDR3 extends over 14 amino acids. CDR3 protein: CASSGGGFTYEQYF. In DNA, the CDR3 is TGTGCCAGCAGTGGAGGGGGGTTCACCTACGAGCAGTACTTC.

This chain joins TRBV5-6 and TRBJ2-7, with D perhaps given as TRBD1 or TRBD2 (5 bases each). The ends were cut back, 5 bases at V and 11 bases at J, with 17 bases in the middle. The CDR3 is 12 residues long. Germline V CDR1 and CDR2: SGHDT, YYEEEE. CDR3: CASRLFRDREYF. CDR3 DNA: TGTGCCAGCAGGTTGTTCCGGGACCGTGAGTACTTC.

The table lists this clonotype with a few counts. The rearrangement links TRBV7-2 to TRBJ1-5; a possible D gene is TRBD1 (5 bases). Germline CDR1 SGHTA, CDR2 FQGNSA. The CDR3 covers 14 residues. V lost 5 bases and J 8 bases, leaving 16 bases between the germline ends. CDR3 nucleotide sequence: TGTGCCAGCAGCCCCGGGAGGGGAAAGAAGCCCCAGCATTTT. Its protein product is CASSPGRGKKPQHF.

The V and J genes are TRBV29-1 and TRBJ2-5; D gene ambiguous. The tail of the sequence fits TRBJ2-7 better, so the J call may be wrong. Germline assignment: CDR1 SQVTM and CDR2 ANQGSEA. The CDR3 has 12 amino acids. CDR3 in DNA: TGCAGCGTTGCAAGCAGTACCTACGAGCAGTACTTC. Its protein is CSVASSTYEQYF.

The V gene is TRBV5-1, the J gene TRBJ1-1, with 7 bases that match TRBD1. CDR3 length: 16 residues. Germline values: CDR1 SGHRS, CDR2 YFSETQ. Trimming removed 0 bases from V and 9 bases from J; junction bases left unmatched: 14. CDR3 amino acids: CASSLAQRGQTNKAFF. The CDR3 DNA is TGCGCCAGCAGCTTGGCCCAACGGGGACAGACTAATAAAGCTTTCTTT.

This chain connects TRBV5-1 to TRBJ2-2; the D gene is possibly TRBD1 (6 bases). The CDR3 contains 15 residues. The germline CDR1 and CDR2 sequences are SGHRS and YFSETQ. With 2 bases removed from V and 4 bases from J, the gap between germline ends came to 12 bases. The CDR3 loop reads CASSFSGALTGELFF. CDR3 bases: TGCGCCAGCAGCTTTTCAGGGGCCCTCACCGGGGAGCTGTTTTTT.

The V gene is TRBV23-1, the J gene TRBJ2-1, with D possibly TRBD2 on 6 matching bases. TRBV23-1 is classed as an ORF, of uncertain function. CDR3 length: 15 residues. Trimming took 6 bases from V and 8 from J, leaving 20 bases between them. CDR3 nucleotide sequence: TGCGCCAGCAGCCTGCTGGCCCCGACGGGAGATGAGCAGTTCTTC. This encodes CASSLLAPTGDEQFF.